The subject of this entry is one T cell receptor (beta chain). Its antigen is not identified. Sample time point: 20-29 weeks after completion of therapy. These data originate in a study of T cell therapy after organ transplantation. Across the study: About 20% of the ten patients were classed as nonresponders. CMV-specific T cells, median 1.92 x 10^8, were given as 2 to 6 intravenous infusions. Long-term post-therapy blood was drawn 20 to 29 weeks after therapy ended. Overall study results and limits: In nonresponders, large pretherapy expansions changed minimally after therapy.

The V and J ends lost 5 bases and 8 bases respectively, with 15 bases between them. The CDR3 extends over 13 amino acids. From germline, CDR1 is MNHEY and CDR2 SMNVEV (reference sequence). Only in-frame clones appear in the TCRdb table, and some are missing; sequencing was by immunoSEQ multiplex PCR. Here the sample spans 15,000 to 20,000 clones, over 75% being singletons. This receptor was identified in a human patient who had received a solid organ transplant and had CMV disease. Some T cells here may be from the graft donor. The material sequenced was CD8+ T cells from blood, taken after autologous CMV-specific T cell therapy. The chain employs TRBV27 and TRBJ1-2, with a possible D match to TRBD1 (5 bases). The CDR3 sequence is CASSLLGGRGYTF. The CDR3 DNA follows: TGTGCCAGCAGTCTCCTGGGGGGGAGAGGCTACACCTTC.